This entry lists 32 T cell receptor beta chains sequenced from one sample in a study of blood T cell repertoires in COVID-19. Sequencing used immunoSEQ multiplex PCR; TCRdb keeps in-frame clones, though not all of them. The sample yields about 140,000 clones, less than 90% seen once. The sequencing input was PBMCs or T cells enriched from blood (not recorded which). The receptors were sampled from a man aged 40-55 years with acute COVID-19.

This clone appeared a few times. The chain has TRBV27 and TRBJ2-7, with 8 bases identical to TRBD2. V gave up 0 bases and J gave up 0 bases; unmatched junction bases: 4. The V gene's germline CDR1 is MNHEY and CDR2 SMNVEV (reference sequence). The CDR3 sequence is 16 residues long. Written as DNA, the CDR3 is TGTGCCAGCAGTTTATCGGCGGGGGGCACCTCCTACGAGCAGTACTTC. As protein: CASSLSAGGTSYEQYF.

The chain couples TRBV11-2 to TRBJ2-3; the match to TRBD2 covers 12 bases. The germline CDR1 and CDR2 sequences are SGHAT and FQNNGV. Germline trimming cut 1 base from V and 0 bases from J; bases unmatched to any gene: 8. The CDR3 covers 19 residues. This CDR3 reads CASSLGLAGGLSSTDTQYF. CDR3 nucleotides: TGTGCCAGCAGCTTAGGGCTAGCGGGGGGGCTTTCTAGCACAGATACGCAGTATTTT.

CDR3 DNA sequence: TGTGCCAGCAGCACGGACTTAGCGGGATTAGATACGCAGTATTTT. Protein product: CASSTDLAGLDTQYF. This rearrangement joins TRBV11-2 to TRBJ2-3; 8 bases agree with TRBD2. This CDR3 has 15 amino acids. Germline CDR1 is SGHAT and CDR2 is FQNNGV. V lost 5 bases, J lost 5 bases, and 9 bases stayed unmatched.

This chain uses TRBV10-3 with TRBJ1-5; D is uncertain. The ends were cut back, 0 bases at V and 8 bases at J, with 5 bases in the middle. The CDR3 is 12 residues long. Germline assignment: CDR1 ENHRY and CDR2 SYGVKD. In DNA form, the CDR3 reads TGTGCCATCAGTGAGTCGAGGGAGCCCCAGCATTTT. Protein product: CAISESREPQHF.

The chain couples TRBV28 to TRBJ1-3; the D is unclear. The ends were cut back, 1 base at V and 1 base at J, with 5 bases in the middle. This CDR3 is built from 14 residues. Germline V gene lookup returns CDR1 MDHEN and CDR2 SYDVKM. CDR3 coding DNA: TGTGCCAGCAGTTTATCGGGGTCTGGAAACACCATATATTTT. Translation: CASSLSGSGNTIYF.

This rearrangement joins TRBV11-2 to TRBJ2-1; weak D call: TRBD2 (6 bases). With 3 bases removed from V and 1 base from J, the gap between germline ends came to 7 bases. The V gene's germline CDR1 is SGHAT and CDR2 FQNNGV. The CDR3 is 14 amino acids. The CDR3, as DNA: TGTGCCAGCAGCTTGGCGGGATCCTACAATGAGCAGTTCTTC. This sequence encodes CASSLAGSYNEQFF. Combining the CDR3 with reference TRBV11-2 and TRBJ2-1 gives the whole variable domain EAGVAQSPRYKIIEKRQSVAFWCNPISGHATLYWYQQILGQGPKLLIQFQNNGVVDDSQLPKDRFSAERLKGVDSTLKIQPAKLEDSAVYLCASSLAGSYNEQFFGPGTRLTVL.

This rearrangement joins TRBV28 to TRBJ1-1; 10 bases agree with TRBD1. Trimming cost V 8 bases and J 6 bases; bases outside gene matches: 15. The CDR3 has 16 amino acids. Germline CDR1 is MDHEN and CDR2 is SYDVKM. The CDR3 reads CASPGPGQGSLAEAFF. The CDR3 DNA is TGTGCCAGCCCCGGTCCGGGACAGGGGTCGTTGGCTGAAGCTTTCTTT.

This clone was recorded only once. The genes are TRBV27 and TRBJ2-4, with 10 nucleotides matching TRBD1. The CDR3 spans 14 residues. The germline gives CDR1 MNHEY, CDR2 SMNVEV (reference sequence). With V trimmed by 6 bases and J by 9 bases, 8 bases remained unmatched. The CDR3 loop is CASRTGQGFGIQYF. The CDR3 region has the DNA TGTGCCAGCAGAACGGGACAGGGGTTTGGCATTCAGTACTTC.

Notes on this clone: Within the sample, other DNA sequences also encode this same CDR3. V gene TRBV27 combines with J gene TRBJ2-3; 7 bases are shared with TRBD2. Germline values: CDR1 MNHEY, CDR2 SMNVEV (reference sequence). CDR3 size: 16 residues. The V and J ends lost 4 bases and 0 bases, in that order; junction bases with no gene match: 7. The DNA for the CDR3 is TGTGCCAGCAGTTCCCGAACTAGCGAGAGCACAGATACGCAGTATTTT. The encoded protein is CASSSRTSESTDTQYF.

The chain has TRBV4-3 and TRBJ2-2; 11 bases fit TRBD2. The germline gives CDR1 LGHNA, CDR2 YSLEER. V gave up 4 bases and J gave up 5 bases; unmatched junction bases: 9. The CDR3 spans 17 residues. CDR3 nucleotides: TGCGCCAGCAGCCGCCTCACTAGCGGGAGTAGGACCGGGGAGCTGTTTTTT. The encoded protein is CASSRLTSGSRTGELFF.

The chain couples TRBV7-8 to TRBJ2-1; D perhaps matches TRBD2 (6 bases). This CDR3 spans 12 amino acids. Germline V gene data show CDR1 as SGHVS and CDR2 as FQNEAQ. With 5 bases removed from V and 9 bases from J, the gap between germline ends came to 11 bases. Here the CDR3 DNA reads TGTGCCAGCAGCGTAGGCGGGACTGAGCAGTTCTTC. This codes for CASSVGGTEQFF.

The genes are TRBV6-2 or TRBV6-3 and TRBJ2-7; 7 nucleotides line up with TRBD2. Germline CDR1 and CDR2: MNHEY and SVGEGT. V trimming: 0 bases; J trimming: 11 bases; junction bases outside the gene matches: 4. The CDR3 runs 12 residues. CDR3 loop: CASSYSVGREYF. The CDR3 DNA sequence: TGTGCCAGCAGTTACTCTGTGGGGAGGGAGTACTTC.

The J gene is TRBJ1-2, the V gene TRBV7-2; no clear D. Germline CDR1 SGHTA, CDR2 FQGNSA. The CDR3 runs 13 residues. V was cut by 5 bases and J by 3 bases, with 10 bases left in between. The CDR3 DNA is TGTGCCAGCAGCCTGAAGGGAGACTATGGCTACACCTTC. Translating gives CASSLKGDYGYTF.

This clone came up a few times. The chain is built from TRBV11-2 and TRBJ2-7; TRBD1 matches at 10 bases. Germline assignment: CDR1 SGHAT and CDR2 FQNNGV. The CDR3 contains 17 residues. J lost 4 bases, V lost 3 bases, and 12 bases had no gene match. DNA for the CDR3: TGTGCCAGCAGCTTGAGGGAGATTAGACAGGGGGCGTACGAGCAGTACTTC. Protein sequence: CASSLREIRQGAYEQYF.

The rearrangement joins TRBV7-2 to TRBJ1-5, with 9 bases matching TRBD1. Germline V lookup: CDR1 SGHTA, CDR2 FQGNSA. The CDR3 totals 14 residues. Unmatched junction bases numbered 4, after V lost 4 bases and J lost 6 bases. The CDR3 region has the DNA TGTGCCAGCAGCTGGGGGGACAGGGTTCAGCCCCAGCATTTT. As protein: CASSWGDRVQPQHF.

This clone is a singleton in its sample. V and J are TRBV5-4 and TRBJ2-2; TRBD2 matches 9 bases. V trimming: 4 bases; J trimming: 2 bases; junction bases outside the gene matches: 3. This CDR3 is 15 amino acids long. Germline V lookup: CDR1 SGHNT, CDR2 YYREEE (reference sequence). This CDR3 is CASSQRGANTGELFF. The CDR3 coding sequence is TGTGCCAGCAGCCAGCGGGGGGCTAACACCGGGGAGCTGTTTTTT.

The chain carries TRBV10-3 and TRBJ2-2, with TRBD1 matching 9 bases. The CDR3 covers 16 residues. Germline V lookup: CDR1 ENHRY, CDR2 SYGVKD. Losses at the gene ends were 2 bases for V and 6 bases for J; bases not matched to a gene: 7. CDR3 coding DNA: TGTGCCATCAGTGAGCCGAGGCGGACAGGGGCCGGGGAGCTGTTTTTT. This codes for CAISEPRRTGAGELFF.

This rearrangement joins TRBV2 to TRBJ1-4, with TRBD1 matching over 7 bases. J gave up 4 bases and V 7 bases, and 6 bases lay outside the gene matches. Germline values: CDR1 SNHLY, CDR2 FYNNEI. This CDR3 is built from 14 residues. The CDR3, as DNA: TGTGCCAGCACCCAGGACAGGATTAATGAAAAACTGTTTTTT. Amino acid sequence: CASTQDRINEKLFF.

This chain links TRBV24-1 with TRBJ2-2; 8 bases agree with TRBD1. This CDR3 spans 16 amino acids. Germline CDR1 KGHDR, CDR2 SFDVKD. V lost 5 bases to trimming and J lost 4 bases; unmatched junction nucleotides: 8. CDR3 residues: CATSVPTGAGTGELFF. DNA for the CDR3: TGTGCCACCAGTGTTCCGACAGGGGCTGGCACCGGGGAGCTGTTTTTT.

The chain is built from TRBV9 and TRBJ2-1; 15 bases are a match to TRBD2. CDR3 size: 20 residues. Germline CDR1 reads SGDLS; CDR2 reads YYNGEE. V was pared by 3 bases and J by 0 bases, with 10 bases of the junction left unmatched. CDR3: CASSARRGTSGGISYNEQFF. The DNA of the CDR3 is TGTGCCAGCAGCGCCAGACGTGGGACTAGCGGGGGGATCTCCTACAATGAGCAGTTCTTC.

The CDR3 sequence is CASSPIRTGNYGYTF. For the CDR3, the DNA is TGTGCCAGCAGCCCAATACGGACAGGGAACTATGGCTACACCTTC. The V call is TRBV27, the J call TRBJ1-2, with TRBD1 identical over 8 bases. This CDR3 is 15 amino acids long. V trimming: 6 bases; J trimming: 2 bases; junction bases outside the gene matches: 8. Per germline, CDR1 MNHEY and CDR2 SMNVEV (reference sequence).

This chain joins TRBV7-2 and TRBJ2-1; 14 bases agree with TRBD2. The CDR3 length is 15 residues. J lost 6 bases, V lost 5 bases, and 3 bases had no gene match. The germline CDR1 and CDR2 sequences are SGHTA and FQGNSA. This chain's CDR3 is CASSPTSGRANEQFF. CDR3 coding DNA: TGTGCCAGCAGCCCGACTAGCGGGAGGGCCAATGAGCAGTTCTTC. The variable domain in full, with the rest retrieved from reference TRBV7-2 and TRBJ2-1, is GAGVSQSPSNKVTEKGKDVELRCDPISGHTALYWYRQSLGQGLEFLIYFQGNSAPDKSGLPSDRFSAERTGGSVSTLTIQRTQQEDSAVYLCASSPTSGRANEQFFGPGTRLTVL.

J is TRBJ2-7 and V is TRBV10-1; weak D call: TRBD2 (6 bases). The length of the CDR3 is 16 residues. The germline V gene has CDR1 WNHNN and CDR2 SYGVQD (reference sequence). V lost 0 bases, J lost 1 base, and 13 bases lay in between. The CDR3 region is CASSESGGKGSYEQYF. In DNA form, the CDR3 reads TGCGCCAGCAGTGAGTCCGGGGGAAAAGGGTCCTACGAGCAGTACTTC.

This clone showed up just a few times. The chain is built from TRBV10-1 and TRBJ2-3; D possibly corresponds to TRBD1 (5 bases). Trimming pared 2 bases from V and 0 bases from J, leaving 6 bases between. Germline V lookup: CDR1 WNHNN, CDR2 SYGVQD (reference sequence). This CDR3 has 14 amino acids. This CDR3 is CASSERTSTDTQYF. CDR3 coding DNA: TGCGCCAGCAGTGAGCGGACAAGCACAGATACGCAGTATTTT.

The V call is TRBV27, the J call TRBJ2-5; 7 nucleotides align to TRBD2. In germline, CDR1 is MNHEY, CDR2 SMNVEV (reference sequence). With 6 bases clipped from V and 5 bases from J, the junction kept 6 bases outside the gene matches. The CDR3 loop spans 13 amino acids. CDR3 DNA sequence: TGTGCCAGCAGATACAGCGGGGCGGAGACCCAGTACTTC. Its protein product is CASRYSGAETQYF.

V usage is TRBV6-5 and J usage is TRBJ2-3, with no clear D. CDR3 length: 15 amino acids. The germline gives CDR1 MNHEY, CDR2 SVGAGI. V was pared by 2 bases and J by 0 bases, with 9 bases between. CDR3 region: CASSYEESSTDTQYF. The CDR3 DNA sequence: TGTGCCAGCAGTTACGAGGAGAGCAGCACAGATACGCAGTATTTT.

J is TRBJ2-3 and V is TRBV5-5; 9 nucleotides agree with TRBD2. This CDR3 has 15 amino acids. Unmatched junction bases numbered 2, after V lost 2 bases and J lost 1 base. Germline V gives CDR1 SGHKS, CDR2 YYEKEE (reference sequence). The CDR3 protein is CASSLGGGGTDTQYF. The CDR3 region has the DNA TGTGCCAGCAGCTTAGGCGGGGGGGGCACAGATACGCAGTATTTT.

The chain links TRBV3-1 (or the pseudogene TRBV3-2) to TRBJ2-6, with 10 bases fitting TRBD2. V gave up 0 bases and J gave up 4 bases; unmatched junction bases: 12. There are 20 residues in the CDR3. The V gene's germline CDR1 is LGHDT and CDR2 YNNKEL (reference sequence). CDR3 coding DNA: TGTGCCAGCAGCCAAGAGCTCAGCGGGAGGGCCCTGGGGGGGGCCAACGTCCTGACTTTC. This translates into CASSQELSGRALGGANVLTF.

This clone was detected a few times. This sequence joins TRBV28 and TRBJ1-2; 11 nucleotides agree with TRBD1. This CDR3 contains 16 residues. Trimming cost V 1 base and J 5 bases; bases outside gene matches: 6. The V gene's germline CDR1 is MDHEN and CDR2 SYDVKM. CDR3 DNA: TGTGCCAGCAGTTTATTTCCGGGACAGGGGGATTATGGCTACACCTTC. Residues: CASSLFPGQGDYGYTF.

This clone was observed a single time. The chain carries TRBV24-1 and TRBJ2-7, with D possibly being TRBD1 (5 bases). This CDR3 comprises 14 residues. CDR1 is KGHDR and CDR2 is SFDVKD in the germline V gene. V lost 3 bases and J lost 1, with 9 bases in between. CDR3 nucleotide sequence: TGTGCCACCAGTGATACGGACAATTCCTACGAGCAGTACTTC. Translation: CATSDTDNSYEQYF.

This rearrangement joins TRBV10-3 to TRBJ1-3, with D unclear. The germline CDR1 and CDR2 sequences are ENHRY and SYGVKD. There are 14 residues in the CDR3. V was pared by 10 bases and J by 0 bases, with 13 bases between. The CDR3 DNA is TGTGCCACCCACAGAGCCCTCTCTGGAAACACCATATATTTT. Its protein product is CATHRALSGNTIYF.

The V and J genes are TRBV9 and TRBJ2-2, with 10 bases that match TRBD1. The V gene's germline CDR1 is SGDLS and CDR2 YYNGEE. CDR3 length equals 15 residues. The ends lost 0 bases at V and 5 bases at J; junction bases unmatched: 1. CDR3: CASSVGTGGTGELFF. CDR3 nucleotide sequence: TGTGCCAGCAGCGTAGGGACAGGGGGAACCGGGGAGCTGTTTTTT.